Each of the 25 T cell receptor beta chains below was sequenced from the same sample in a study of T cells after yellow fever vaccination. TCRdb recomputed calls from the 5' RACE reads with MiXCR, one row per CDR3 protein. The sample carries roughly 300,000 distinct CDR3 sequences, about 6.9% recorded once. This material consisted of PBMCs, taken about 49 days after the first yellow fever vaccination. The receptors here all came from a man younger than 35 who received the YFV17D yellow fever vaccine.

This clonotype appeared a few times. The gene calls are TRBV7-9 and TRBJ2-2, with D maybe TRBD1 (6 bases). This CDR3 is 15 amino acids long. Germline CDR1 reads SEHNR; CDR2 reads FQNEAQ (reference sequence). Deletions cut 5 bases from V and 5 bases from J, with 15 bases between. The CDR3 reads CASSPGQKPTGELFF. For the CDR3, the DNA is TGTGCCAGCAGCCCCGGACAGAAACCGACCGGGGAGCTGTTTTTT.

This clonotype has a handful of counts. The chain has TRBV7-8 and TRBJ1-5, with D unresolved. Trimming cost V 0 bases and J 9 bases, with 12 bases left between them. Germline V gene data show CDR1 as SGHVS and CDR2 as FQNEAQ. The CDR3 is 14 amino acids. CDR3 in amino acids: CASSLAGPGMPQHF. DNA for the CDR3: TGTGCCAGCAGCTTAGCAGGGCCGGGGATGCCCCAGCATTTT.

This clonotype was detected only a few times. Here the CDR3 reads CASSLGYGSPTDTQYF. CDR3 coding DNA: TGCGCCAGCAGCTTAGGGTATGGCAGCCCCACAGATACGCAGTATTTT. The chain is built from TRBV4-3 and TRBJ2-3; D not resolved. Germline V CDR1 and CDR2: LGHNA, YSLEER. The CDR3 loop spans 16 amino acids. Trimming removed 5 bases from V and 2 bases from J, with 17 bases in between.

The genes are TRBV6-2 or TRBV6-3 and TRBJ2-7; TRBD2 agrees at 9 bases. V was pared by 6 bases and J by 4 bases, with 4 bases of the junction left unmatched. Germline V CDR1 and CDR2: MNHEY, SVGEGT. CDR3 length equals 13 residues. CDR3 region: CASSLAGDYEQYV. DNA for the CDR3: TGTGCCAGCAGCTTAGCGGGGGATTACGAGCAGTACGTC.

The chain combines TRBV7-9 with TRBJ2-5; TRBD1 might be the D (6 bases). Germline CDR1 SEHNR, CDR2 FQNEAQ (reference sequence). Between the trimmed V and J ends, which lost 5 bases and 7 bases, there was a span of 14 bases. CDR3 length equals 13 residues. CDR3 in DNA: TGTGCCAGCAGCGATTTTACAGGGTCGACCCAGTACTTC. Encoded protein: CASSDFTGSTQYF. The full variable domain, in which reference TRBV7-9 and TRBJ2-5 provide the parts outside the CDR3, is DTGVSQNPRHKITKRGQNVTFRCDPISEHNRLYWYRQTLGQGPEFLTYFQNEAQLEKSRLLSDRFSAERPKGSFSTLEIQRTEQGDSAMYLCASSDFTGSTQYFGPGTRLLVL.

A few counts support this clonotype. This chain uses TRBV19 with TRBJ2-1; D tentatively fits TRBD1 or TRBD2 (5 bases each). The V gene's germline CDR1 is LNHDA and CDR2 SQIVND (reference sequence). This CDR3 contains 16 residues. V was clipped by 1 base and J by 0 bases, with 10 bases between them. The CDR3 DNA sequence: TGTGCCAGTAGTATAGTCTGGGGGAGCTCCTACAATGAGCAGTTCTTC. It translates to CASSIVWGSSYNEQFF.

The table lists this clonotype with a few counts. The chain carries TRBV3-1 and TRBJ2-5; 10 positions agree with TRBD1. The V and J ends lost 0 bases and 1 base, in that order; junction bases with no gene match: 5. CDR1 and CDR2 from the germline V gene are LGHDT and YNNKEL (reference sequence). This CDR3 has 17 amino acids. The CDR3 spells CASSQENDRGPQETQYF. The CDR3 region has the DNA TGTGCCAGCAGCCAAGAGAACGACAGGGGGCCCCAAGAGACCCAGTACTTC.

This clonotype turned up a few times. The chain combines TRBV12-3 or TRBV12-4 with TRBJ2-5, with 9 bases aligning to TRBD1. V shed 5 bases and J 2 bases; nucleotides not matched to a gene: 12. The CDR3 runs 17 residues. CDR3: CASSGDRDPQGQETQYF. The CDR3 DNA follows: TGTGCCAGCAGTGGGGACAGGGATCCGCAAGGGCAAGAGACCCAGTACTTC.

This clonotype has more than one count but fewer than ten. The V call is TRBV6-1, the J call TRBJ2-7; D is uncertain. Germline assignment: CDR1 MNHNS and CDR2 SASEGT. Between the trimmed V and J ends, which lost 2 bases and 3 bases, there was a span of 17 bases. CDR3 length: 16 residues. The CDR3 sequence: CASSESRFPNYYEQYF. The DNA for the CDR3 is TGTGCCAGCAGTGAATCTAGATTCCCCAACTACTACGAGCAGTACTTC.

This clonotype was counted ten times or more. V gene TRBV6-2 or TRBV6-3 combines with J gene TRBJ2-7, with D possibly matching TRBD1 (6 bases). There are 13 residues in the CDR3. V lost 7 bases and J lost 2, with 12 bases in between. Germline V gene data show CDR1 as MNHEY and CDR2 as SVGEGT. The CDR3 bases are TGTGCCAGCAACTTGGACAGCCCCTACGAGCAGTACTTC. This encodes CASNLDSPYEQYF.

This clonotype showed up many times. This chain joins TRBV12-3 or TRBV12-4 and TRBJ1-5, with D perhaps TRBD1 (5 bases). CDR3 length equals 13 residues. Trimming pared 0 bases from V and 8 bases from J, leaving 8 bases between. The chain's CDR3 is CASSLARGKPQHF. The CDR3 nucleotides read TGTGCCAGCAGTTTAGCGCGGGGCAAGCCCCAGCATTTT.

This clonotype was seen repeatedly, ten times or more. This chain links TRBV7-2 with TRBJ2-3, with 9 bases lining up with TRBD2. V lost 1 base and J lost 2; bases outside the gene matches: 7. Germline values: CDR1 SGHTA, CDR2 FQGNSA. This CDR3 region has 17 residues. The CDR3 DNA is TGTGCCAGCAGCTTAGTTGGGCTAGCGGGGAACACAGATACGCAGTATTTT. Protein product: CASSLVGLAGNTDTQYF.

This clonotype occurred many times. CDR3 loop: CASSSTTSDSLGELFF. In DNA form, the CDR3 reads TGTGCCAGCAGCTCAACGACCTCCGACTCCTTGGGGGAGCTGTTTTTT. The chain carries TRBV7-9 and TRBJ2-2, with unresolved D. Between the trimmed V and J ends, which lost 4 bases and 8 bases, there was a span of 20 bases. The CDR3 covers 16 residues. Germline values: CDR1 SEHNR, CDR2 FQNEAQ (reference sequence).

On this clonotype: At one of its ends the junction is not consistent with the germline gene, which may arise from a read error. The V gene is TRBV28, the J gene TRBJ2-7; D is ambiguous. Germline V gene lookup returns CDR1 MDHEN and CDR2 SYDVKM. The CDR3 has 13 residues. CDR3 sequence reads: CASGLSRSYEQYF. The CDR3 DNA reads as TGTGCCAGCGGTTTATCGCGCTCCTACGAGCAGTACTTC. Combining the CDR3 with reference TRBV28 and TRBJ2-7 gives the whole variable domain DVKVTQSSRYLVKRTGEKVFLECVQDMDHENMFWYRQDPGLGLRLIYFSYDVKMKEKGDIPEGYSVSREKKERFSLILESASTNQTSMYLCASGLSRSYEQYFGPGTRLTVT.

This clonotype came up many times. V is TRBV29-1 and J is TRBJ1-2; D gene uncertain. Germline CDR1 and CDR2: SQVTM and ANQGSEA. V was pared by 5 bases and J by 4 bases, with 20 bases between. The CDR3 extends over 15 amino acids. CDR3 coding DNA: TGCAGCGTTAATAGCGGGCCCCATCTCTTCTATGGCTACACCTTC. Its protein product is CSVNSGPHLFYGYTF.

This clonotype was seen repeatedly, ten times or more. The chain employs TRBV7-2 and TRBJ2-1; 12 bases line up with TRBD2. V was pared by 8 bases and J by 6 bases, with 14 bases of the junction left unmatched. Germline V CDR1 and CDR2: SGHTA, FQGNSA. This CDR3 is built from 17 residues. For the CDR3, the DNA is TGTGCCAGCGCGGGGCTAGCGGGGGGGCTTACCCCCAATGAGCAGTTCTTC. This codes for CASAGLAGGLTPNEQFF.

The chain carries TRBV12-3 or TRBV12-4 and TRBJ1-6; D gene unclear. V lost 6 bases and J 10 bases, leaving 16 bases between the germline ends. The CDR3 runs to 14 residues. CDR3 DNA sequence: TGTGCCAGCAGCTTGCAATCACTCGGGTCACCCCTCCACTTT. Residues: CASSLQSLGSPLHF.

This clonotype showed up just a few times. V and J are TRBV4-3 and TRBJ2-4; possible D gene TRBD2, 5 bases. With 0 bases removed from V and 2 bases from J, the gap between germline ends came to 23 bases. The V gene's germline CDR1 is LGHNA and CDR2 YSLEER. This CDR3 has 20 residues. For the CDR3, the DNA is TGCGCCAGCAGCCAAGATCCCCGGGATTCTCTTTTTAAGACCAAAAACATTCAGTACTTC. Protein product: CASSQDPRDSLFKTKNIQYF.

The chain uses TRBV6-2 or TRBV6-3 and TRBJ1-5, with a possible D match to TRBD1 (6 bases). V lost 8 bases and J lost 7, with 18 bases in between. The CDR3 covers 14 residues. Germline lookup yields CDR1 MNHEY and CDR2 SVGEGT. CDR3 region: CASARGGEGQPQHF. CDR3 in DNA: TGTGCCAGCGCGAGGGGGGGGGAAGGACAGCCCCAGCATTTT.

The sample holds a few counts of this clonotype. The CDR3 loop reads CASSSLNSGETQYF. The CDR3 coding sequence is TGTGCCAGCAGTTCTCTGAACTCGGGAGAGACCCAGTACTTC. The rearrangement links TRBV6-2 or TRBV6-3 to TRBJ2-5; no reliable D call. V was pared by 4 bases and J by 4 bases, with 13 bases between. CDR1 MNHEY and CDR2 SVGEGT come from the germline V gene. The CDR3 runs to 14 residues.

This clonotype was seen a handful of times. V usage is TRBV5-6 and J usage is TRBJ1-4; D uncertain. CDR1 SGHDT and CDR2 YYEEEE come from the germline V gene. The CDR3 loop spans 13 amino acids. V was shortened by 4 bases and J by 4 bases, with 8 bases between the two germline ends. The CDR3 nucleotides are TGTGCCAGCAGCGGAGGACTTAATGAAAAACTGTTTTTT. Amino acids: CASSGGLNEKLFF.

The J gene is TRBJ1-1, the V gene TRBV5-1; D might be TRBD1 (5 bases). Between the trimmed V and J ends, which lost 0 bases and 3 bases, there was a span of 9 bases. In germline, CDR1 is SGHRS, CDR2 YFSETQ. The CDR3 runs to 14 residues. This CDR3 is CASSLEWGDTEAFF. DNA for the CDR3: TGCGCCAGCAGCTTGGAATGGGGGGACACTGAAGCTTTCTTT.

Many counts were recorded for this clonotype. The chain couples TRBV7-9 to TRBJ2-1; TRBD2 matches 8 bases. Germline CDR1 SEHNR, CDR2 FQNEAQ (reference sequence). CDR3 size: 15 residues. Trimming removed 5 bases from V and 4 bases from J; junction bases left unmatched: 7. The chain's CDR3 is CASSVRGGRYNEQFF. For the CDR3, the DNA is TGTGCCAGCAGCGTACGGGGGGGCCGGTACAATGAGCAGTTCTTC.

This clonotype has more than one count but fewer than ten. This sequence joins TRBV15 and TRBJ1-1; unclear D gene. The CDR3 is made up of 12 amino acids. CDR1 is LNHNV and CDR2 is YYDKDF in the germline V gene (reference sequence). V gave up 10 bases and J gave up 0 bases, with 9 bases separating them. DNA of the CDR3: TGTGCCAGCGGACGGGTGAACACTGAAGCTTTCTTT. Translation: CASGRVNTEAFF.

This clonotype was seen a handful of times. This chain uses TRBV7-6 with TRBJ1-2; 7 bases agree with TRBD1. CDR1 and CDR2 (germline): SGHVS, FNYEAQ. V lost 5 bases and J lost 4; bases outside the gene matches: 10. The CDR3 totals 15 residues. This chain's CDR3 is CASSPGTGQTYGYTF. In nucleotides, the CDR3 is TGTGCCAGCAGCCCTGGAACGGGACAGACCTATGGCTACACCTTC.